This TCR beta chain was observed in a study of blood T cell repertoires in COVID-19. Overall study context: The study drew acute and convalescent COVID-19 samples from the United States, Italy and Spain. PBMCs, B-cell-depleted T cells, or T cells provided the cDNA or gDNA that made up the material.

V lost 6 bases and J 8 bases, leaving 16 bases between the germline ends. There are 13 residues in the CDR3. Germline CDR1 LNHDA, CDR2 SQIVND (reference sequence). This table comes from immunoSEQ multiplex PCR, and its TCRdb copy is limited to in-frame clones, with some not included. The sample includes about 42,000 clones, more than 75% of them seen just once. The specimen sequenced was peripheral blood. This rearrangement joins TRBV19 to TRBJ1-1, with D perhaps matching TRBD1 (5 bases). This receptor was identified in a man aged 65 to 85 with active COVID-19. The CDR3: CASRPPTEGEAFF. CDR3 sequence (DNA): TGTGCCAGTAGACCCCCGACGGAGGGGGAAGCTTTCTTT.